The 26 T cell receptor beta chains given below trace back to one sample, sequenced in a study of cytomegalovirus exposure and HLA in healthy donors. Amplification used 60 Vbeta primers and 13 Jbeta primers. Sequencing used immunoSEQ multiplex PCR; TCRdb keeps in-frame clones, though not all of them. The sample includes approximately 95,000 clones, 78% of them seen just once. The sample comprised PBMCs. These receptors were collected from a woman in her forties in good health and CMV-seropositive.

This chain's CDR3 is CASSFGGTSGIYEQYF. The CDR3 DNA follows: TGTGCCAGCAGTTTTGGAGGGACTAGCGGGATATACGAGCAGTACTTC. The chain combines TRBV28 with TRBJ2-7, with 13 bases identical to TRBD2. Unmatched junction bases numbered 6, after V lost 3 bases and J lost 4 bases. In germline, CDR1 is MDHEN, CDR2 SYDVKM. The CDR3 is made up of 16 amino acids.

This chain uses TRBV5-1 with TRBJ2-5; 8 nucleotides align to TRBD2. The CDR3 has 15 amino acids. The germline CDR1 and CDR2 sequences are SGHRS and YFSETQ. V lost 3 bases, J lost 3 bases, and 7 bases stayed unmatched. The CDR3: CASSSSTSGEETQYF. CDR3 nucleotides: TGCGCCAGCAGCTCTTCAACTAGCGGAGAAGAGACCCAGTACTTC.

The J gene is TRBJ1-2, the V gene TRBV7-9, with D possibly TRBD1 on 6 matching bases. The ends were cut back, 0 bases at V and 2 bases at J, with 10 bases in the middle. This CDR3 spans 15 amino acids. Per the germline V gene, CDR1 is SEHNR and CDR2 is FQNEAQ (reference sequence). The CDR3 DNA reads TGTGCCAGCAGCTTAGCCCTGGGGGCAAACTATGGCTACACCTTC. Protein product: CASSLALGANYGYTF. The full variable domain, its missing parts supplied by reference TRBV7-9 and TRBJ1-2, is DTGVSQNPRHKITKRGQNVTFRCDPISEHNRLYWYRQTLGQGPEFLTYFQNEAQLEKSRLLSDRFSAERPKGSFSTLEIQRTEQGDSAMYLCASSLALGANYGYTFGSGTRLTVV.

The chain couples TRBV28 to TRBJ2-1, with 8 bases identical to TRBD1. J was trimmed by 10 bases and V by 10 bases; bases with no gene match: 15. The length of the CDR3 is 14 residues. Germline V lookup: CDR1 MDHEN, CDR2 SYDVKM. This CDR3 is CATHSLSGGPEQFF. Written as DNA, the CDR3 is TGTGCCACCCATTCTTTGTCAGGGGGCCCCGAGCAGTTCTTC.

CDR3 residues: CASSLDSLAGGGQFF. In DNA form, the CDR3 reads TGTGCCAGCAGCCTCGATTCACTAGCGGGAGGCGGGCAGTTCTTC. The chain couples TRBV7-8 to TRBJ2-1, with 12 bases that match TRBD2. In germline, CDR1 is SGHVS, CDR2 FQNEAQ. The CDR3 runs to 15 residues. The ends lost 5 bases at V and 12 bases at J; junction bases unmatched: 11.

This chain links TRBV9 with TRBJ2-7; TRBD2 aligns across 11 bases. Germline V gene sequence: CDR1 SGDLS, CDR2 YYNGEE. CDR3 length: 16 residues. V shed 0 bases, J shed 3 bases, and the junction held 5 bases outside the gene matches. CDR3 protein: CASSVGGLAEFYEQYF. The CDR3 coding sequence is TGTGCCAGCAGCGTAGGGGGACTAGCGGAGTTCTACGAGCAGTACTTC.

The V and J genes are TRBV7-2 and TRBJ2-5, with 8 bases aligning to TRBD2. This CDR3 is 15 amino acids long. Germline V gene sequence: CDR1 SGHTA, CDR2 FQGNSA. J was trimmed by 6 bases and V by 5 bases; bases with no gene match: 11. DNA of the CDR3: TGTGCCAGCAGCCTGGGACTAGTAGGGACGAAGACCCAGTACTTC. Translation: CASSLGLVGTKTQYF.

This chain uses TRBV18 with TRBJ2-3, with D possibly TRBD1 on 6 matching bases. The CDR3 spans 13 residues. V lost 3 bases and J lost 2, with 6 bases in between. The germline V gene encodes CDR1 KGHSH and CDR2 LQKENI. In DNA form, the CDR3 reads TGTGCCAGCTCACCGGGGGCCACAGATACGCAGTATTTT. The encoded protein is CASSPGATDTQYF.

Only one count was recorded for this clone. V gene TRBV23-1 combines with J gene TRBJ1-4, with D perhaps matching TRBD1 (5 bases). TRBV23-1 is reported as an ORF; its role is uncertain. V was clipped by 0 bases and J by 6 bases, with 11 bases between them. This CDR3 has 15 residues. The CDR3 DNA reads TGCGCCAGCAGTCAATCACAACAGGAATATGAAAAACTGTTTTTT. Translation gives CASSQSQQEYEKLFF.

The chain recombines TRBV11-3 with TRBJ2-3; possibly TRBD1 for D (6 bases). The germline V and J ends were trimmed by 1 base and 0 bases, with 14 bases remaining between them. The CDR3 has 17 amino acids. CDR1 and CDR2 (germline): SGHNT, YENEEA. CDR3 region: CASSLGTTGFSTDTQYF. DNA for the CDR3: TGTGCCAGCAGCTTAGGAACGACAGGCTTCAGCACAGATACGCAGTATTTT.

This clone was detected a few times. The chain combines TRBV27 with TRBJ1-5; 7 nucleotides agree with TRBD1. CDR1 MNHEY and CDR2 SMNVEV come from the germline V gene (reference sequence). V trimming: 6 bases; J trimming: 6 bases; junction bases outside the gene matches: 11. This CDR3 region has 15 residues. This CDR3 reads CASSPVGGGSQPQHF. CDR3 in DNA: TGTGCCAGCAGCCCCGTAGGAGGGGGCAGTCAGCCCCAGCATTTT.

The V and J genes are TRBV5-4 and TRBJ2-5; TRBD2 agrees at 13 bases. The germline V gene has CDR1 SGHNT and CDR2 YYREEE (reference sequence). Trimming at V came to 2 bases and at J to 5 bases, leaving 3 bases not matched to a gene. The CDR3 covers 15 residues. The CDR3 DNA sequence: TGTGCCAGCAGCTTCACTAGCGGGAGGGAGGAGACCCAGTACTTC. This translates into CASSFTSGREETQYF.

V and J are TRBV12-2 and TRBJ1-5; no check of the table's D call, TRBD1, against the DNA was made. TRBV12-2 is shown as a pseudogene. CDR3 size: 19 residues. The CDR3 DNA sequence: TGTGCAAGTCGCTTAGCGGGGCAGAGACCCTTGACCCACCATCAGCCCCAGCATTTT. It codes for CASRLAGQRPLTHHQPQHF.

This chain connects TRBV6-5 to TRBJ1-2; D is ambiguous. Germline-derived CDR1 and CDR2 are MNHEY and SVGAGI. V shed 2 bases and J shed 5 bases, with 15 bases lying between them. This CDR3 has 15 residues. The CDR3 spells CASSYNAGLGYGYTF. DNA for the CDR3: TGTGCCAGCAGTTACAACGCGGGGTTAGGGTATGGCTACACCTTC.

This clone was seen a single time. This CDR3 reads CASSLGTGGYNEQFF. In DNA, the CDR3 is TGTGCCAGCAGCTTGGGGACAGGGGGGTACAATGAGCAGTTCTTC. The V and J genes are TRBV5-4 and TRBJ2-1; 10 bases line up with TRBD1. In germline, CDR1 is SGHNT, CDR2 YYREEE (reference sequence). The CDR3 length is 15 residues. V lost 0 bases, J lost 4 bases, and 1 base stayed unmatched.

This chain uses TRBV4-1 with TRBJ2-1, with D tentatively TRBD1 (6 bases). This CDR3 has 16 amino acids. V lost 3 bases to trimming and J lost 1 base, with 13 bases between them. Looked up from germline, CDR1 is MGHRA and CDR2 is YSYEKL. The CDR3 coding sequence is TGCGCCAGCAGCCATTCGGTGAGGGGGTCCTACAATGAGCAGTTCTTC. Translation gives CASSHSVRGSYNEQFF.

The genes are TRBV5-8 and TRBJ1-5, with D unresolved. This CDR3 is 15 amino acids long. Germline CDR1 and CDR2: SGHTS and YDEGEE. Trimming took off 0 bases at V and 4 bases at J, with 11 bases between the two ends. This CDR3 is CASSLVGQKNQPQHF. Here the CDR3 DNA reads TGTGCCAGCAGCTTGGTGGGCCAGAAAAATCAGCCCCAGCATTTT.

There are a few counts of this clone. The chain has TRBV29-1 and TRBJ2-1; 8 positions match TRBD1. CDR1 SQVTM and CDR2 ANQGSEA come from the germline V gene. The CDR3 totals 13 residues. V dropped 6 bases and J dropped 10; count of bases not matched to a gene: 11. The CDR3 here is CSVMTGDTREQFF. DNA for the CDR3: TGCAGCGTCATGACAGGGGACACACGGGAGCAGTTCTTC.

The chain uses TRBV4-1 and TRBJ2-2; 9 bases fit TRBD1. V shed 1 base and J 6 bases; nucleotides not matched to a gene: 6. The length of the CDR3 is 16 residues. Germline CDR1 MGHRA, CDR2 YSYEKL. CDR3 amino acids: CASSQVWTGVAGELFF. The CDR3 region has the DNA TGCGCCAGCAGCCAAGTTTGGACAGGGGTCGCCGGGGAGCTGTTTTTT.

The chain couples TRBV11-2 to TRBJ2-7, with unresolved D. Between the trimmed V and J ends, which lost 5 bases and 0 bases, there was a span of 11 bases. This CDR3 comprises 14 residues. CDR1 and CDR2 from the germline V gene are SGHAT and FQNNGV. The CDR3 DNA reads as TGTGCCAGCAGCCCGCTCGTGAGCTCCTACGAGCAGTACTTC. Translated: CASSPLVSSYEQYF.

This clone was picked up one time. V is TRBV2 and J is TRBJ2-2; 12 bases are shared with TRBD2. The J segment lost 1 base and the V segment lost 9 bases, leaving 3 bases of the junction unmatched. This CDR3 comprises 15 residues. CDR1 and CDR2 (germline): SNHLY, FYNNEI. The CDR3 bases are TGTGCCAGTCGGGGACTAGCGGGGAACACCGGGGAGCTGTTTTTT. This gives the protein CASRGLAGNTGELFF.

The gene calls are TRBV5-1 and TRBJ2-3, with D tentatively TRBD2 (6 bases). Germline loops: CDR1 SGHRS, CDR2 YFSETQ. The CDR3 has 16 amino acids. The germline V and J ends were trimmed by 0 bases and 3 bases, with 14 bases remaining between them. CDR3 nucleotide sequence: TGCGCCAGCAGCTTGGCCCTTAGCGGAGAGACAGATACGCAGTATTTT. Its protein is CASSLALSGETDTQYF.

This sequence joins TRBV5-1 and TRBJ2-5; tentative D call: TRBD2 (6 bases). This CDR3 is 17 amino acids long. In germline, CDR1 is SGHRS, CDR2 YFSETQ. The V gene lost 0 bases and the J gene lost 3 bases, with 18 bases spanning the gap. CDR3 nucleotide sequence: TGCGCCAGCAGCTTGGCCGGTTTCCGGGAGTGGGAAGAGACCCAGTACTTC. This sequence encodes CASSLAGFREWEETQYF.

The V call is TRBV14, the J call TRBJ2-7, with a possible D match to TRBD2 (6 bases). The CDR3 contains 14 residues. Trimming took 0 bases from V and 3 from J, leaving 9 bases between them. In germline, CDR1 is SGHDN, CDR2 FVKESK. CDR3 protein: CASSQDLASYEQYF. The CDR3 DNA reads as TGTGCCAGCAGCCAAGATCTAGCGAGCTACGAGCAGTACTTC.

This clone was picked up a small number of times. The chain links TRBV9 to TRBJ2-5; D may be TRBD2 (7 bases). The CDR3 length is 15 residues. Germline CDR1 reads SGDLS; CDR2 reads YYNGEE. V lost 4 bases to trimming and J lost 2 bases, with 15 bases between them. CDR3 amino acids: CASSPRGGLQETQYF. The CDR3 region has the DNA TGTGCCAGCAGCCCAAGGGGGGGACTTCAAGAGACCCAGTACTTC.

This chain joins TRBV5-1 and TRBJ2-3, with 8 bases that match TRBD1. This CDR3 comprises 16 residues. The germline V gene has CDR1 SGHRS and CDR2 YFSETQ. V lost 0 bases, J lost 0 bases, and 3 bases stayed unmatched. CDR3 in amino acids: CASSLEGQASTDTQYF. CDR3 nucleotide sequence: TGCGCCAGCAGCTTGGAGGGACAGGCTAGCACAGATACGCAGTATTTT. Combining the CDR3 with reference TRBV5-1 and TRBJ2-3 gives the whole variable domain KAGVTQTPRYLIKTRGQQVTLSCSPISGHRSVSWYQQTPGQGLQFLFEYFSETQRNKGNFPGRFSGRQFSNSRSEMNVSTLELGDSALYLCASSLEGQASTDTQYFGPGTRLTVL.